The 7 T cell receptor beta chains given below trace back to one sample, sequenced in a study of siplizumab effects on memory and regulatory T cells (dated by TCRdb to between 2019 and 2020). Receptors were amplified or captured by the immunoSEQ multiplex PCR assay. In its TCRdb copy, this immuneACCESS table keeps in-frame sequences only and misses some clones. Where compared with another copy, unresolved V genes explain less than half of these, and the others have no known cause. In this sample the table shows over 95,000 clones, around 95% of which occur a single time. Around 0.16% of the sample rests with the top ten. Sequencing used non-Treg CD4+ T cells sorted from blood. Read against the paper, the sample's cell subset or site label means: FACS-sorted unstimulated CD4+ non-regulatory T cells. Every receptor here comes from a human donor in good health.

The chain carries TRBV11-2 and TRBJ2-3, with D perhaps TRBD2 (5 bases). Deletions cut 6 bases from V and 2 bases from J, with 12 bases between. The CDR3 sequence is 14 residues long. CDR1 SGHAT and CDR2 FQNNGV come from the germline V gene. In DNA, the CDR3 is TGTGCCAGCAGAACCGGGGTCTTCACAGATACGCAGTATTTT. Amino acids: CASRTGVFTDTQYF.

V gene TRBV5-1 combines with J gene TRBJ2-5; 9 bases fit TRBD2. The CDR3 length is 14 residues. CDR1 and CDR2 from the germline V gene are SGHRS and YFSETQ. After removal of 0 bases from V and 5 bases from J, the junction contained 2 bases not matched to a gene. CDR3 in DNA: TGCGCCAGCAGCTTGGCCCTAGCGGGGGAGACCCAGTACTTC. Protein sequence: CASSLALAGETQYF.

This clone was counted a few times. J is TRBJ2-3 and V is TRBV5-1; TRBD2 agrees at 9 bases. The CDR3 totals 15 residues. Germline V gives CDR1 SGHRS, CDR2 YFSETQ. V was pared by 3 bases and J by 2 bases, with 4 bases of the junction left unmatched. CDR3 loop: CASSYSGGNTDTQYF. In DNA form, the CDR3 reads TGCGCCAGCAGCTATAGCGGGGGTAACACAGATACGCAGTATTTT.

The chain employs TRBV28 and TRBJ2-5; a possible D gene is TRBD2 (7 bases). CDR3 length: 12 residues. Germline CDR1 is MDHEN and CDR2 is SYDVKM. Trimming stripped 6 bases from V and 5 bases from J, with 10 bases between. CDR3 protein: CASSRGGETQYF. In DNA form, the CDR3 reads TGTGCCAGCAGCAGGGGAGGGGAGACCCAGTACTTC.

This rearrangement joins TRBV6-6 to TRBJ2-3; 9 nucleotides line up with TRBD2. The CDR3 runs 16 residues. After removal of 5 bases from V and 2 bases from J, the junction contained 8 bases not matched to a gene. Germline CDR1 is MNHNY and CDR2 is SVGAGI (reference sequence). The CDR3 reads CASSGLAGIITDTQYF. Here the CDR3 DNA reads TGTGCCAGCAGTGGTCTAGCGGGGATTATCACAGATACGCAGTATTTT.

This rearrangement joins TRBV11-1 to TRBJ1-1; the D gene is possibly TRBD1 (5 bases). This CDR3 is built from 15 residues. Trimming left V 3 bases short and J 4 bases short, with 15 bases between. CDR1 is SGHAT, CDR2 FQDESV, per germline (reference sequence). CDR3 amino acids: CASSLDEGRGTEAFF. The CDR3 DNA sequence: TGTGCCAGCAGCTTGGATGAGGGGCGAGGCACTGAAGCTTTCTTT.

The J gene is TRBJ2-7, the V gene TRBV27, with 10 bases identical to TRBD1. The CDR3 covers 13 residues. J lost 4 bases, V lost 5 bases, and 2 bases had no gene match. Germline assignment: CDR1 MNHEY and CDR2 SMNVEV (reference sequence). CDR3 sequence reads: CASSDRGLYEQYF. In nucleotides, the CDR3 is TGTGCCAGCAGTGACAGGGGGCTTTACGAGCAGTACTTC.